The clone carrying this TCR beta chain rates as medium-sized. The target antigen is unknown. The sample's time point: after preoperative PTX-NDP chemotherapy. Before surgery, patients were given preoperative paclitaxel-nedaplatin chemotherapy. The sample originates from a study of esophageal squamous cell carcinoma under preoperative chemotherapy. The overall study: Both tumor-infiltrating lymphocytes and peripheral blood T cells had their TCR repertoires profiled. The study's findings and limits: After treatment, tumor-infiltrating lymphocytes apparently came partly from blood T cells. Chemotherapy was followed by significantly higher TCR diversity in peripheral T cells only, not tumor-infiltrating lymphocytes.

Germline V lookup: CDR1 MNHNS, CDR2 SASEGT. V shed 7 bases and J 4 bases; nucleotides not matched to a gene: 10. The CDR3 contains 16 residues. TCRdb processed the PCR reads anew with MiXCR; each CDR3 protein has one entry. The sample consists of about 9,600 distinct CDR3 sequences, roughly half of them appearing once. The receptor was derived from a human donor with esophageal squamous cell carcinoma. The donor label of this sample is uncertain. The specimen was collected from a patient given preoperative chemotherapy. The chain links TRBV6-1 to TRBJ2-3; 11 positions match TRBD1. CDR3 sequence: CASTLFPGQGADTQYF. The CDR3 DNA is TGTGCCAGCACCCTTTTTCCGGGACAGGGGGCAGATACGCAGTATTTT.